This T cell receptor (beta chain) was found in a study of beta chain features in type 1 diabetes. Looking at the study overall: Patients shared similar age, gender and cell yields with healthy donors. Findings and limits, study-wide: Diminished insertions and augmented deletions at VDJ junctions characterized type 1 diabetes patients. In the patient group, naive, central memory and Treg TCRB repertoires seemed more alike than in the healthy donor group.

Investigators reverse transcribed all isolated RNA, so they sequenced expressed TCRB transcripts. TCRdb keeps only in-frame clones here, not all; method: immunoSEQ multiplex PCR. The repertoire holds about 320,000 clones, with around 13% as singletons. The ends lost 3 bases at V and 2 bases at J; junction bases unmatched: 7. Germline V gives CDR1 MDHEN, CDR2 SYDVKM. CDR3 length equals 16 residues. Staining for CD45RO/CCR7/CD25/CD127/CD95/CD27 allowed sorting of CD4+ naive, central memory, regulatory and stem cell-like memory cells. This clone was seen many times. What it binds is unknown. The genes are TRBV28 and TRBJ1-2; 9 bases match TRBD1. The receptor comes from a man aged 25 to 45 in good health. The sequenced sample consisted of central memory CD4+ T cells from blood. The CDR3 protein is CASSFGDRVGNYGYTF. CDR3 DNA sequence: TGTGCCAGCAGTTTCGGGGACAGGGTCGGAAACTATGGCTACACCTTC.